This TCR beta chain appears in the sequencing data of a study of shared clonotypes between healthy human individuals. This clone was recorded only once. As yet, its antigen is unknown. Distinct nucleotide sequences in the sample also encode this CDR3. Deep was the level at which the assay was run. Assay used: immunoSEQ multiplex PCR; TCRdb lists only in-frame clones, some missing. The repertoire holds roughly 2.2 million clones, with under 95% as singletons. Findings and limits, study-wide: What naive subsets generally showed was a larger estimated richness than memory subsets showed.

In germline, CDR1 is MDHEN, CDR2 SYDVKM. The CDR3 loop spans 14 amino acids. Trimming stripped 3 bases from V and 0 bases from J, with 7 bases between. Sample: naive CD4+ T cells from PBMCs. Subset meaning: CD45RA+ positively selected. J is TRBJ2-3 and V is TRBV28, with a possible D match to TRBD1 (5 bases). The TCR sequence derives from a man aged 18 to 29 in good health. Some clones in this sample may be carry-over from other donors' samples. CDR3 in amino acids: CASSFQGSTDTQYF. The CDR3 nucleotides read TGTGCCAGCAGTTTCCAGGGTAGCACAGATACGCAGTATTTT.